This TCR beta chain emerged from a study of Graves' ophthalmopathy and Graves' hyperthyroidism. In regard to this clonotype: Its specificity is not known.

Amplification of the TCR beta CDR3 regions used RNA transcripts (as template). First-round RT-PCR employed HTBI primers, with a second-round multiplex PCR after it. TCRdb analysed the multiplex PCR reads with MiXCR anew, one entry per CDR3 protein. Counted here are about 500,000 distinct CDR3 sequences, roughly 40% occurring once; the ten biggest clones make up roughly 4%. V lost 2 bases to trimming and J lost 3 bases; unmatched junction nucleotides: 4. CDR1 and CDR2 from the germline V gene are LNHNV and YYDKDF (reference sequence). The CDR3 loop spans 17 amino acids. Findings and caveats of the study: Blood was where most expanded thyroid clonotypes above 0.001 frequency also turned up. The model achieved around 67% sensitivity and less than 75% specificity for ophthalmopathy progression.

None of the included patients had other autoimmune diseases, uncontrolled infections, pregnancy or lactation, as these led to exclusion. This receptor was identified in an adult man with Graves' hyperthyroidism. The chain is built from TRBV15 and TRBJ2-5; 15 nucleotides align to TRBD2. Sequenced: peripheral blood or thyroid tissue (not recorded which). The chain's CDR3 is CATSRWTSGRVEETQYF. The CDR3 DNA sequence: TGTGCCACCAGCAGATGGACTAGCGGGAGGGTAGAAGAGACCCAGTACTTC.